Sequencing of this TCR beta chain was carried out in a study of T cell responses to AZD1222 COVID-19 vaccine (dated by TCRdb to the early 2020s). Study-level background: AZD1222 recipients whose second dose came at about 4 weeks and those whose second dose came at about 12 weeks were combined into one group, since spike-specific TCR depth and breadth did not differ between the two schedules. A total of over 230 trial participants underwent TCR sequencing, of whom 207 received two doses of AZD1222 and some 26 received two doses of the MenACWY control vaccine. Trial participants were enrolled by age into 18-55, 56-69 and 70-plus year subgroups, with approximately 160, 26 and 62 TCR-sequenced participants respectively. The investigation overall reported the following: The vaccine-associated CD4 TCRs covered the entire spike protein, and the dominant responses fell in regions 160-218 and 743-854. Epitopes outside the regions mutated in the B.1.351 and B.1.1.7 variants were reportedly recognized by nearly half of the unique spike-specific TCRs. Participants were mostly white British, with more females than males. The authors suggested clonal diversity may have been underestimated. Only five to seven AZD1222 recipients were SARS-CoV-2 seropositive at baseline, limiting conclusions about previously exposed vaccinees. A significant rise in spike-specific TCR breadth and depth was observed after two AZD1222 doses relative to day 0 and relative to MenACWY recipients. The 56-69-year group was small, and its depth increase did not reach significance, likely because of low power. No day 14 peak-response samples were available, so repertoires were characterized only after the peak T cell response.

This clone occurred a few times. No antigen is known for it. The sample holds no much larger clone one base away, and base qualities are not on file. The CDR3 regions of human TCRbeta chains were subjected to immunosequencing. In the source study's methods: Repertoire TCRs were checked for matches against a reference library of SARS-CoV-2-specific TCRs that had been generated using the MIRA antigen-specificity platform. Breadth meant the fraction of unique TCRs that were SARS-CoV-2-associated, whereas depth meant the fraction of total T cells that were SARS-CoV-2-associated. Using the MIRA data, each spike-specific TCR was assigned both to the spike region to which the TCR was reactive and to a CD4 or CD8 class. Log10-transformed breadth and depth values were compared by one-way ANOVA with Sidak's multiple comparisons tests. As stored in TCRdb, this immuneACCESS dataset retains in-frame rearrangements with V and J assigned. A fraction of the clones does not appear; measured against another copy, unresolved V genes explain less than half of the discrepancy, and the remainder lacks a known reason. V and J calls plus clone size are reproduced from that table; the DNA served to infer D and trimming. The sample profile shows fewer than 90,000 clones; about 88% of them were found once. The ten largest clones represent around 9.9% of the sample.

In light of the paper, this sample's time point label describes: baseline before first vaccination. Vaccinee samples were obtained from the UK trials COV001 and COV002, which included a single-blind randomized controlled phase 2/3 trial of AZD1222 (ChAdOx1 nCoV-19) in healthy adults. Trial participant PBMC samples were collected at day 0 and day 28 after the second dose for TCRbeta chain sequencing. The CDR3 spans 15 residues, from the cysteine through the phenylalanine. The CDR3 DNA has 45 bases and is translated from base 1. From a lookup of the germline V gene (reference sequence), CDR1 and CDR2 are LNHDA and SQIVND. Trimming removed 6 bases from V and 0 bases from J, leaving 12 bases between the germline ends.

Sequenced here: peripheral blood, sampled on day 0 of AZD1222 vaccination. The chain employs TRBV19 and TRBJ2-1; the D segment cannot be called with confidence. This receptor was identified in an adult in good health. CDR3 protein: CASSIDSSSYNEQFF. The DNA is TGTGCCAGTAGCATCGACTCGAGCTCCTACAATGAGCAGTTCTTC.